One sample yielded the 20 T cell receptor beta chains listed below, sequenced in a study of PD-L1 blockade in urothelial cancer. Here immunoSEQ multiplex PCR was the method, and the copy in TCRdb shows in-frame clones only, minus some. The sample records approximately 83,000 clones, approximately 87% being singletons. The time point is: peripheral blood 6 weeks after treatment start. The sequencing used PBMCs, collected around atezolizumab (anti-PD-L1) treatment. The receptors shown here come from a man in his 70s with urothelial cancer.

In nucleotides, the CDR3 is TGTGCCAGTAGTCCGCGTGGGGGGGAGAACACCGGGGAGCTGTTTTTT. This codes for CASSPRGGENTGELFF. The chain links TRBV19 to TRBJ2-2, with 7 bases matching TRBD2. Losses at the gene ends were 5 bases for V and 1 base for J; bases not matched to a gene: 7. The CDR3 extends over 16 amino acids. Germline CDR1 is LNHDA and CDR2 is SQIVND (reference sequence). Together with reference TRBV19 and TRBJ2-2, the CDR3 gives the full variable domain: DGGITQSPKYLFRKEGQNVTLSCEQNLNHDAMYWYRQDPGQGLRLIYYSQIVNDFQKGDIAEGYSVSREKKESFPLTVTSAQKNPTAFYLCASSPRGGENTGELFFGEGSRLTVL.

This chain uses TRBV7-2 with TRBJ2-1, with D perhaps matching TRBD2 (5 bases). Trimming left V 1 base short and J 6 bases short, with 16 bases between. This CDR3 has 16 amino acids. The germline V gene encodes CDR1 SGHTA and CDR2 FQGNSA. Written as DNA, the CDR3 is TGTGCCAGCAGCTTAGGAGGTCTTCTAGCCCTCAATGAGCAGTTCTTC. Protein sequence: CASSLGGLLALNEQFF.

This chain links TRBV5-4 with TRBJ1-4; a possible D gene is TRBD1 (5 bases). The CDR3 has 14 amino acids. CDR1 and CDR2 from the germline V gene are SGHNT and YYREEE (reference sequence). Deletions cut 3 bases from V and 5 bases from J, with 11 bases between. The CDR3 protein is CASSSDRSNEKLFF. The CDR3 coding sequence is TGTGCCAGCAGCTCAGACAGATCCAATGAAAAACTGTTTTTT.

The CDR3 reads CASSLTGEAGVGAFF. The DNA for the CDR3 is TGTGCCAGCAGCTTAACGGGGGAGGCTGGGGTCGGAGCTTTCTTT. This sequence joins TRBV7-3 and TRBJ1-1; TRBD1 is a possible D gene (5 bases). This CDR3 contains 15 residues. From germline, CDR1 is SGHTA and CDR2 FQGTGA. V was pared by 0 bases and J by 10 bases, with 18 bases between.

The rearrangement joins TRBV5-1 to TRBJ2-7; maybe TRBD2 (5 bases). Germline CDR1 and CDR2: SGHRS and YFSETQ. V was shortened by 2 bases and J by 9 bases, with 12 bases between the two germline ends. The CDR3 runs 12 residues. The CDR3 coding sequence is TGCGCCAGCAGCTTAGAGGGATCTGGGCAGTACTTC. Protein: CASSLEGSGQYF.

The chain links TRBV4-1 to TRBJ1-4, with 10 bases that match TRBD1. The junction had 4 bases not matched to a gene; V was cut back by 4 bases and J by 5 bases. The V gene's germline CDR1 is MGHRA and CDR2 YSYEKL. The CDR3 loop spans 15 amino acids. The chain's CDR3 is CASSPRTGGNEKLFF. The CDR3 bases are TGCGCCAGCAGCCCCCGGACAGGGGGAAATGAAAAACTGTTTTTT.

V and J are TRBV5-1 and TRBJ2-5; D is undetermined. The CDR3 length is 12 residues. Germline assignment: CDR1 SGHRS and CDR2 YFSETQ. V was clipped by 4 bases and J by 5 bases, with 9 bases between them. The CDR3 DNA sequence: TGCGCCAGCAGCGAGGCGAGGGAGACCCAGTACTTC. This gives the protein CASSEARETQYF.

The chain is built from TRBV29-1 and TRBJ1-4; 8 bases match TRBD1. This CDR3 is 13 amino acids long. CDR1 is SQVTM and CDR2 is ANQGSEA in the germline V gene. J lost 8 bases, V lost 6 bases, and 8 bases had no gene match. CDR3 in DNA: TGCAGCGTGTCCGGGACAGGAGAGGAAAAACTGTTTTTT. It yields the protein CSVSGTGEEKLFF.

The chain uses TRBV2 and TRBJ2-1; 10 positions match TRBD2. The CDR3 has 14 amino acids. Germline loops: CDR1 SNHLY, CDR2 FYNNEI. With 8 bases clipped from V and 12 bases from J, the junction kept 13 bases outside the gene matches. CDR3 nucleotide sequence: TGTGCCAGCGATCCTAGCGGGAGTCTCCATGGGCAGTTCTTC. It translates to CASDPSGSLHGQFF.

The CDR3 reads CASSPHGLPSTDTQYF. The CDR3 coding sequence is TGTGCCAGCAGCCCTCATGGACTCCCTAGCACAGATACGCAGTATTTT. The chain combines TRBV11-3 with TRBJ2-3; a possible D gene is TRBD2 (5 bases). Germline V lookup: CDR1 SGHNT, CDR2 YENEEA. Deletions cut 5 bases from V and 0 bases from J, with 15 bases between. The CDR3 extends over 16 amino acids.

The gene calls are TRBV6-6 and TRBJ2-1, with 10 bases matching TRBD1. Losses at the gene ends were 5 bases for V and 4 bases for J; bases not matched to a gene: 5. Germline values: CDR1 MNHNY, CDR2 SVGAGI (reference sequence). The CDR3 is made up of 15 amino acids. CDR3 residues: CASSRQGAGYNEQFF. CDR3 sequence (DNA): TGTGCCAGCAGTCGACAGGGGGCGGGATACAATGAGCAGTTCTTC.

The chain joins TRBV20-1 to TRBJ2-1; a weak D match, TRBD2 (5 bases). Trimming pared 5 bases from V and 4 bases from J, leaving 6 bases between. Germline-derived CDR1 and CDR2 are DFQATT and SNEGSKA (reference sequence). This CDR3 contains 11 residues. The CDR3 region has the DNA TGCAGTGCTTGGACTTACAATGAGCAGTTCTTC. Protein sequence: CSAWTYNEQFF.

This clone was seen only once. The chain is built from TRBV4-1 and TRBJ1-1; D ambiguous. The germline CDR1 and CDR2 sequences are MGHRA and YSYEKL. Trimming left V 1 base short and J 0 bases short, with 18 bases between. This CDR3 is built from 18 residues. The CDR3 loop reads CASSQGTLGRRLNTEAFF. As DNA, the CDR3 is TGCGCCAGCAGCCAAGGAACTCTTGGTAGGAGGTTGAACACTGAAGCTTTCTTT.

The chain combines TRBV6-1 with TRBJ1-1; D may be TRBD1 (5 bases). Germline V gene lookup returns CDR1 MNHNS and CDR2 SASEGT. V was trimmed by 2 bases and J by 5 bases, leaving 6 bases between them. The CDR3 has 12 amino acids. Written as DNA, the CDR3 is TGTGCCAGCAGTGAATACAGGACTGAAGCTTTCTTT. Encoded protein: CASSEYRTEAFF.

This chain uses TRBV19 with TRBJ1-5, with 9 bases that match TRBD1. Per the germline V gene, CDR1 is LNHDA and CDR2 is SQIVND (reference sequence). There are 16 residues in the CDR3. With 5 bases clipped from V and 5 bases from J, the junction kept 10 bases outside the gene matches. CDR3 coding DNA: TGTGCCAGTAGTCGAACACAGGGGGCGATGGATCAGCCCCAGCATTTT. Its protein product is CASSRTQGAMDQPQHF.

The V call is TRBV7-2, the J call TRBJ2-1; possible D gene TRBD2, 5 bases. The CDR3 has 13 amino acids. Trimming took off 0 bases at V and 9 bases at J, with 9 bases between the two ends. Germline V gives CDR1 SGHTA, CDR2 FQGNSA. The CDR3 here is CASSLAGEGEQFF. As DNA, the CDR3 is TGTGCCAGCAGCTTAGCGGGAGAGGGTGAGCAGTTCTTC.

CDR3 in amino acids: CASRSPGSGGSHNEQFF. The DNA of the CDR3 is TGTGCCAGCAGGTCCCCGGGCAGCGGGGGGAGCCACAATGAGCAGTTCTTC. The rearrangement uses TRBV11-2 and TRBJ2-1, with 9 bases that match TRBD2. CDR1 is SGHAT and CDR2 is FQNNGV in the germline V gene. V shed 6 bases and J 5 bases; nucleotides not matched to a gene: 14. The CDR3 length is 17 residues.

The V gene is TRBV6-1, the J gene TRBJ1-3, with D tentatively TRBD1 (6 bases). Germline values: CDR1 MNHNS, CDR2 SASEGT. This CDR3 is 16 amino acids long. The V and J ends lost 1 base and 0 bases respectively, with 10 bases between them. The CDR3 nucleotides are TGTGCCAGCAGTGAAGTTATAGGGGGCTCTGGAAACACCATATATTTT. Translated, it gives CASSEVIGGSGNTIYF.

This chain joins TRBV5-1 and TRBJ2-4, with 13 nucleotides matching TRBD2. CDR1 is SGHRS, CDR2 YFSETQ, per germline. The CDR3 is 15 residues long. The V segment lost 3 bases and the J segment 8 bases; nucleotides outside the gene matches: 5. CDR3 nucleotide sequence: TGCGCCAGCAGCTCTACTAGCGGGGGGGCAGACATTCAGTACTTC. It codes for CASSSTSGGADIQYF. The full variable domain, rest sourced from reference TRBV5-1 and TRBJ2-4, is KAGVTQTPRYLIKTRGQQVTLSCSPISGHRSVSWYQQTPGQGLQFLFEYFSETQRNKGNFPGRFSGRQFSNSRSEMNVSTLELGDSALYLCASSSTSGGADIQYFGAGTRLSVL.

The chain links TRBV6-1 to TRBJ1-2; D gene uncertain. Germline CDR1 and CDR2: MNHNS and SASEGT. The V and J ends lost 7 bases and 5 bases respectively, with 11 bases between them. The CDR3 covers 12 residues. CDR3 bases: TGTGCCAGCAAAGATAGGGAGTATGGCTACACCTTC. Protein: CASKDREYGYTF.